These 23 T cell receptor beta chains came from one sample sequenced in a study of somatic mutations in cytotoxic T cells in rheumatoid arthritis. Data came from immunoSEQ multiplex PCR; TCRdb stores just in-frame clones and leaves some out. The sample lists some 9,600 clones; 75% to 95% were seen once. The sample taken for sequencing was CD8+ T cells sorted from blood. The source is a young woman with rheumatoid arthritis.

This clone is a singleton in its sample. This CDR3 is also generated by other DNA sequences in the sample. The chain combines TRBV7-9 with TRBJ2-7; D not certain. CDR1 SEHNR and CDR2 FQNEAQ come from the germline V gene (reference sequence). V was cut by 1 base and J by 6 bases, with 7 bases left in between. CDR3 length equals 12 residues. The CDR3 nucleotides read TGTGCCAGCAGCTTAGGGGCCCGCGAGCAGTACTTC. Translation: CASSLGAREQYF. The variable domain in full, with the rest retrieved from reference TRBV7-9 and TRBJ2-7, is DTGVSQNPRHKITKRGQNVTFRCDPISEHNRLYWYRQTLGQGPEFLTYFQNEAQLEKSRLLSDRFSAERPKGSFSTLEIQRTEQGDSAMYLCASSLGAREQYFGPGTRLTVT.

V and J are TRBV4-3 and TRBJ2-7; 8 positions match TRBD1. Germline loops: CDR1 LGHNA, CDR2 YSLEER. CDR3 length equals 15 residues. The J segment lost 3 bases and the V segment lost 3 bases, leaving 7 bases of the junction unmatched. The CDR3 DNA sequence: TGCGCCAGCAGCCACTCCGGGACAGGCAGCTACGAGCAGTACTTC. Its translation: CASSHSGTGSYEQYF.

This sequence joins TRBV9 and TRBJ2-1, with 14 bases identical to TRBD2. The CDR3 has 18 amino acids. J lost 4 bases, V lost 2 bases, and 8 bases had no gene match. The germline V gene has CDR1 SGDLS and CDR2 YYNGEE. The CDR3 loop is CASSVPRLAGGRYNEQFF. As DNA, the CDR3 is TGTGCCAGCAGCGTCCCCCGACTAGCGGGGGGGCGGTACAATGAGCAGTTCTTC.

This clone has a single count. The gene calls are TRBV6-5 and TRBJ2-3; possibly TRBD1 for D (6 bases). CDR3 length: 16 amino acids. Trimming shortened V by 0 bases and J by 4 bases, and 14 bases separated the two germline ends. Germline V gives CDR1 MNHEY, CDR2 SVGAGI. CDR3 sequence reads: CASSYSGARAADTQYF. CDR3 sequence (DNA): TGTGCCAGCAGTTACTCGGGGGCCCGCGCTGCAGATACGCAGTATTTT.

The gene calls are TRBV5-3 and TRBJ2-3, with D possibly TRBD2 on 5 matching bases. TRBV5-3 is classed as an ORF, of uncertain function. V lost 2 bases and J lost 0, with 22 bases in between. This CDR3 region has 19 residues. The CDR3 reads CARSLGKLPGNLSTDTQYF. CDR3 nucleotides: TGTGCCAGAAGCTTAGGGAAACTTCCGGGGAACTTAAGCACAGATACGCAGTATTTT.

This chain joins TRBV27 and TRBJ2-6; a possible D gene is TRBD2 (5 bases). V gave up 6 bases and J gave up 0 bases, with 6 bases separating them. CDR1 MNHEY and CDR2 SMNVEV come from the germline V gene (reference sequence). The CDR3 consists of 14 residues. CDR3 protein: CASRRVSGANVLTF. The DNA for the CDR3 is TGTGCCAGCAGGCGGGTCTCTGGGGCCAACGTCCTGACTTTC. Combining the CDR3 with reference TRBV27 and TRBJ2-6 gives the whole variable domain EAQVTQNPRYLITVTGKKLTVTCSQNMNHEYMSWYRQDPGLGLRQIYYSMNVEVTDKGDVPEGYKVSRKEKRNFPLILESPSPNQTSLYFCASRRVSGANVLTFGAGSRLTVL.

V is TRBV11-3 and J is TRBJ2-2; D possibly corresponds to TRBD1 (5 bases). The germline gives CDR1 SGHNT, CDR2 YENEEA. The CDR3 consists of 16 residues. V was shortened by 2 bases and J by 4 bases, with 14 bases between the two germline ends. This CDR3 reads CASSLYGRVGTGELFF. The CDR3 DNA follows: TGTGCCAGCAGCTTATACGGCAGGGTGGGCACCGGGGAGCTGTTTTTT. The complete variable domain, with remaining parts taken from reference TRBV11-3 and TRBJ2-2, reads EAGVVQSPRYKIIEKKQPVAFWCNPISGHNTLYWYLQNLGQGPELLIRYENEEAVDDSQLPKDRFSAERLKGVDSTLKIQPAELGDSAVYLCASSLYGRVGTGELFFGEGSRLTVL.

This clone has a single count. This chain links TRBV2 with TRBJ1-6, with D perhaps matching TRBD1 (6 bases). Germline CDR1 is SNHLY and CDR2 is FYNNEI. V was cut by 7 bases and J by 8 bases, with 12 bases left in between. The CDR3 contains 13 residues. CDR3: CASILRGDSPLHF. The CDR3 DNA is TGTGCCAGCATTCTCAGGGGCGATTCACCCCTCCACTTT.

The chain links TRBV27 to TRBJ2-7, with D perhaps TRBD1 (7 bases). The CDR3 totals 16 residues. Germline CDR1 reads MNHEY; CDR2 reads SMNVEV (reference sequence). The V end was cut by 2 bases, the J end by 2 bases, with 16 bases between. CDR3 DNA: TGTGCCAGCAGTTTACGCCAGGGGGGCGCCGCCTACGAGCAGTACTTC. Protein: CASSLRQGGAAYEQYF.

For this clone: This same CDR3 is encoded by further DNA sequences in the sample. The V call is TRBV27, the J call TRBJ1-5; tentative D call: TRBD1 (6 bases). Per the germline V gene, CDR1 is MNHEY and CDR2 is SMNVEV (reference sequence). This CDR3 is 14 amino acids long. Between the trimmed V and J ends, which lost 6 bases and 1 base, there was a span of 10 bases. CDR3 loop: CASRQGASNQPQHF. CDR3 DNA sequence: TGTGCCAGCAGACAGGGTGCCAGCAATCAGCCCCAGCATTTT.

This chain uses TRBV4-1 with TRBJ1-3; tentative D call: TRBD1 (6 bases). This CDR3 region has 16 residues. Looked up from germline, CDR1 is MGHRA and CDR2 is YSYEKL. Trimming removed 4 bases at V and 0 bases at J, with 13 bases between. This CDR3 is CASSPSDSFSGNTIYF. In DNA form, the CDR3 reads TGCGCCAGCAGCCCATCGGACAGTTTCTCTGGAAACACCATATATTTT.

V and J are TRBV19 and TRBJ2-2; the match to TRBD2 covers 14 bases. The junction had 3 bases not matched to a gene; V was cut back by 3 bases and J by 0 bases. The CDR3 is made up of 18 amino acids. Germline V gives CDR1 LNHDA, CDR2 SQIVND (reference sequence). The CDR3 loop reads CASSIPTSGGANTGELFF. In DNA, the CDR3 is TGTGCCAGTAGTATCCCGACTAGCGGGGGGGCGAACACCGGGGAGCTGTTTTTT.

The chain employs TRBV11-2 and TRBJ2-1; no clear D gene. Germline V gives CDR1 SGHAT, CDR2 FQNNGV. The CDR3 loop spans 15 amino acids. V dropped 2 bases and J dropped 8 bases, with 16 bases sitting between them. CDR3 DNA sequence: TGTGCCAGCAGCTTACCTTCAGGTACACACTATGAGCAGTTCTTC. Its protein product is CASSLPSGTHYEQFF.

The chain's CDR3 is CASSQGGRLAFDTQYF. The CDR3 DNA follows: TGCGCCAGCAGCCAAGGGGGCCGACTAGCGTTCGATACGCAGTATTTT. This chain connects TRBV4-1 to TRBJ2-3, with 8 bases aligning to TRBD2. The V gene end was trimmed by 1 base and the J gene end by 6 bases; junction bases not matched to a gene: 9. Looked up from germline, CDR1 is MGHRA and CDR2 is YSYEKL. This CDR3 has 16 residues.

The chain links TRBV6-1 to TRBJ1-1; D ambiguous. The germline gives CDR1 MNHNS, CDR2 SASEGT. This CDR3 has 14 amino acids. V lost 4 bases to trimming and J lost 1 base, with 10 bases between them. In DNA form, the CDR3 reads TGTGCCAGCAGTGTTGGGCAGGAGAACACTGAAGCTTTCTTT. As protein: CASSVGQENTEAFF.

This chain uses TRBV19 with TRBJ2-1, with D hard to call. V lost 6 bases, J lost 3 bases, and 15 bases lay in between. The CDR3 extends over 15 amino acids. The V gene's germline CDR1 is LNHDA and CDR2 SQIVND (reference sequence). The CDR3 is CASSPSPVFYNEQFF. In DNA form, the CDR3 reads TGTGCCAGTAGCCCGAGCCCTGTTTTCTACAATGAGCAGTTCTTC.

The chain combines TRBV7-3 with TRBJ2-3, with TRBD2 as a possible D gene (6 bases). V was shortened by 4 bases and J by 4 bases, with 12 bases between the two germline ends. Germline V gene lookup returns CDR1 SGHTA and CDR2 FQGTGA. The CDR3 is made up of 14 amino acids. The CDR3 region has the DNA TGTGCCAGCAGCTCCAAAGCGGGTGCAGATACGCAGTATTTT. This sequence encodes CASSSKAGADTQYF. Variable domain in full (rest from reference TRBV7-3 and TRBJ2-3): GAGVSQTPSNKVTEKGKYVELRCDPISGHTALYWYRQSLGQGPEFLIYFQGTGAADDSGLPNDRFFAVRPEGSVSTLKIQRTERGDSAVYLCASSSKAGADTQYFGPGTRLTVL.

The chain employs TRBV27 and TRBJ1-5, with 8 bases identical to TRBD1. Per the germline V gene, CDR1 is MNHEY and CDR2 is SMNVEV (reference sequence). Trimming at V came to 5 bases and at J to 6 bases, leaving 12 bases not matched to a gene. The CDR3 loop spans 16 amino acids. Here the CDR3 reads CASSTSGVRGPQPQHF. CDR3 DNA: TGTGCCAGCAGTACTTCCGGCGTCAGGGGGCCTCAGCCCCAGCATTTT.

About this clone: At one boundary the junction diverges from the germline segment, which might be a read error. The V gene is TRBV5-6, the J gene TRBJ2-5; D is possibly TRBD1 (5 bases). The CDR3 sequence is 13 residues long. The germline V gene encodes CDR1 SGHDT and CDR2 YYEEEE. CDR3 residues: CASRLAQEETQYF. The CDR3 DNA follows: TGTGCCAGCAGATTGGCACAGGAAGAGACCCAGTACTTC.

This chain connects TRBV5-8 to TRBJ2-3, with 10 bases matching TRBD1. V lost 2 bases and J lost 3; bases outside the gene matches: 3. The CDR3 totals 15 residues. CDR1 is SGHTS, CDR2 YDEGEE, per germline. CDR3 residues: CASSFPGQGTDTQYF. Written as DNA, the CDR3 is TGTGCCAGCAGCTTCCCGGGACAGGGGACAGATACGCAGTATTTT.

The chain employs TRBV6-5 and TRBJ2-1; possibly TRBD1 for D (5 bases). Germline loops: CDR1 MNHEY, CDR2 SVGAGI. The CDR3 length is 15 residues. Trimming left V 5 bases short and J 0 bases short, with 11 bases between. The CDR3 loop is CASSGAPSSYNEQFF. CDR3 DNA sequence: TGTGCCAGCAGTGGGGCTCCGAGCTCCTACAATGAGCAGTTCTTC.

This chain connects TRBV27 to TRBJ2-7; 8 bases align to TRBD2. The germline CDR1 and CDR2 sequences are MNHEY and SMNVEV (reference sequence). The V and J ends lost 5 bases and 1 base, in that order; junction bases with no gene match: 31. The CDR3 consists of 23 residues. CDR3 coding DNA: TGTGCCAGCAGTCCATCTAGCGCGGGAGGCTTCTGGGAGTCTGTTCTCGGGTCCTACGAGCAGTACTTC. It translates to CASSPSSAGGFWESVLGSYEQYF.

This chain uses TRBV6-6 with TRBJ2-4, with D possibly TRBD1 on 5 matching bases. Trimming pared 3 bases from V and 0 bases from J, leaving 12 bases between. Germline CDR1 reads MNHNY; CDR2 reads SVGAGI (reference sequence). The CDR3 consists of 16 residues. The CDR3 DNA follows: TGTGCCAGCAGTTATCCGACAGAACTAGCCAAAAACATTCAGTACTTC. Residues: CASSYPTELAKNIQYF.